These T cell receptor beta chains were read from a single sample in a study of CD8+ T cells in alopecia areata. Sequencing used immunoSEQ multiplex PCR; TCRdb keeps in-frame clones, though not all of them. Of 110,000 to 150,000 clones detected, less than 70% appear once; the ten largest clones hold about a sixth. The sequenced sample was CD8+ T cells sorted from blood, obtained at week 4, from a patient treated with tofacitinib. These receptor sequences come from a human donor with alopecia areata. Both conserved end residues are part of each CDR3. A D gene is named only where the DNA matches it firmly. Clone size appears in some rows only: once, few, many, or a class for an expanded clone.

cdr3_nt: TGTGCCAGCAGCCAGGGACCAGGGGAGCAGTTCTTC
cdr3_aa: CASSQGPGEQFF
j_call: TRBJ2-1
d_call: NA
clone_size: NA
v_call: TRBV5-6

cdr3_nt: TGTGCCAGCAGCGTCGGACTAGCGGATAGGGAGACCCAGTACTTC
cdr3_aa: CASSVGLADRETQYF
j_call: TRBJ2-5
d_call: TRBD2
clone_size: NA
v_call: TRBV7-8

cdr3_nt: TGTGCTAGTGTCTTCGGAAGGGCTTCGGGGGCCAACGTCCTGACTTTC
cdr3_aa: CASVFGRASGANVLTF
j_call: TRBJ2-6
d_call: NA
clone_size: once
v_call: TRBV12-5

cdr3_nt: TGTGCCAGCAGTTTTCGGCCCGGGGAGCTGTTTTTT
cdr3_aa: CASSFRPGELFF
j_call: TRBJ2-2
d_call: NA
clone_size: NA
v_call: TRBV27

cdr3_nt: TGTGCCAGCAGCCTAATCCTAGACAACTCCTACGAGCAGTACTTC
cdr3_aa: CASSLILDNSYEQYF
j_call: TRBJ2-7
d_call: NA
clone_size: once
v_call: TRBV7-9

cdr3_nt: TGTGCCAGCAGTGAAGGGCTAGCGGGGGTCGACAGCCCCTACGAGCAGTACTTC
cdr3_aa: CASSEGLAGVDSPYEQYF
j_call: TRBJ2-7
d_call: TRBD2
clone_size: NA
v_call: TRBV6-1

cdr3_nt: TGTGCCAGCAGCCCTGTGCTAGCCAAAAACATTCAGTACTTC
cdr3_aa: CASSPVLAKNIQYF
j_call: TRBJ2-4
d_call: NA
clone_size: few
v_call: TRBV7-9

cdr3_nt: TGTGCCTGGACTTACACGGAGGGCACCGGGGAGCTGTTTTTT
cdr3_aa: CAWTYTEGTGELFF
j_call: TRBJ2-2
d_call: NA
clone_size: NA
v_call: TRBV30

cdr3_nt: TGCAGCGTCGGGTCCGGGACCCAGATGGGCTACACCTTC
cdr3_aa: CSVGSGTQMGYTF
j_call: TRBJ1-2
d_call: NA
clone_size: NA
v_call: TRBV29-1

cdr3_nt: TGTGCCAGCAGTGATTCACCGGGACAGTACACCGGGGAGCTGTTTTTT
cdr3_aa: CASSDSPGQYTGELFF
j_call: TRBJ2-2
d_call: TRBD1
clone_size: NA
v_call: TRBV27

cdr3_nt: TGTGCCAGCTCACCAGAGTGGGGAATAGGCCAAGAGACCCAGTACTTC
cdr3_aa: CASSPEWGIGQETQYF
j_call: TRBJ2-5
d_call: NA
clone_size: NA
v_call: TRBV18

cdr3_nt: TGTGCCTGGAGTGCGGACAATAATTCACCCCTCCACTTT
cdr3_aa: CAWSADNNSPLHF
j_call: TRBJ1-6
d_call: NA
clone_size: many
v_call: TRBV30

cdr3_nt: TGTGCCAGCAGCTTGGCCCCGGGACTAAATCAGTACTTC
cdr3_aa: CASSLAPGLNQYF
j_call: TRBJ2-7
d_call: TRBD2
clone_size: NA
v_call: TRBV5-4

cdr3_nt: TGTGCCAGCAGCCCACCCAACCACTATGGCTACACCTTC
cdr3_aa: CASSPPNHYGYTF
j_call: TRBJ1-2
d_call: NA
clone_size: NA
v_call: TRBV7-9

cdr3_nt: TGTGCCAGCAGTGACCCCGGGTGGAACAATGAGCAGTTCTTC
cdr3_aa: CASSDPGWNNEQFF
j_call: TRBJ2-1
d_call: NA
clone_size: NA
v_call: TRBV25-1

cdr3_nt: TGTGCCTTTTTTGGGGGCACTGAAGCTTTCTTT
cdr3_aa: CAFFGGTEAFF
j_call: TRBJ1-1
d_call: NA
clone_size: NA
v_call: TRBV30

cdr3_nt: TGTGCCTGGATTGTAACGGGAGGCTACACCTTC
cdr3_aa: CAWIVTGGYTF
j_call: TRBJ1-2
d_call: NA
clone_size: NA
v_call: TRBV30

cdr3_nt: TGTGCCAGCAGCCCCCCACAGGGGATACACTATGGCTACACCTTC
cdr3_aa: CASSPPQGIHYGYTF
j_call: TRBJ1-2
d_call: TRBD1
clone_size: NA
v_call: TRBV9

cdr3_nt: TGTGCCAGCAGCTGGATGGACCCCACGAACACTGAAGCTTTCTTT
cdr3_aa: CASSWMDPTNTEAFF
j_call: TRBJ1-1
d_call: NA
clone_size: NA
v_call: TRBV7-2

cdr3_nt: TGTGCCAGCAGTTCCGGGGGATCCTACGAGCAGTACTTC
cdr3_aa: CASSSGGSYEQYF
j_call: TRBJ2-7
d_call: NA
clone_size: NA
v_call: TRBV6-6

cdr3_nt: TGTGCCAGCAGTTACTCGGAGAGAACAGATACGCAGTATTTT
cdr3_aa: CASSYSERTDTQYF
j_call: TRBJ2-3
d_call: NA
clone_size: NA
v_call: TRBV6-5

cdr3_nt: TGTGCCAGCACTTCGACCGGGACCCGAGAGACCCAGTACTTC
cdr3_aa: CASTSTGTRETQYF
j_call: TRBJ2-5
d_call: NA
clone_size: NA
v_call: TRBV6-1

cdr3_nt: TGTGCCAGCAGCTTACGGAGCGGGGGTTACTACAATGAGCAGTTCTTC
cdr3_aa: CASSLRSGGYYNEQFF
j_call: TRBJ2-1
d_call: TRBD2
clone_size: NA
v_call: TRBV7-9

cdr3_nt: TGCAGCGTTGAAGCGGTACAGATTCCAGATACGCAGTATTTT
cdr3_aa: CSVEAVQIPDTQYF
j_call: TRBJ2-3
d_call: NA
clone_size: few
v_call: TRBV29-1

cdr3_nt: TGTGCCAGCAGGGCTTCACCCCACGAGCAGTACTTC
cdr3_aa: CASRASPHEQYF
j_call: TRBJ2-7
d_call: NA
clone_size: few
v_call: TRBV2

cdr3_nt: TGTGCCAGCAGTGTTACTAGCGGGGGGGCAGATACGCAGTATTTT
cdr3_aa: CASSVTSGGADTQYF
j_call: TRBJ2-3
d_call: TRBD2
clone_size: few
v_call: TRBV6-1

cdr3_nt: TGCGCCAGCGGATACGACTATAATTCACCCCTCCACTTT
cdr3_aa: CASGYDYNSPLHF
j_call: TRBJ1-6
d_call: NA
clone_size: once
v_call: TRBV5-1

cdr3_nt: TGTGCCAGCAGCTACCGGGACCAGGTGGAGACCCAGTACTTC
cdr3_aa: CASSYRDQVETQYF
j_call: TRBJ2-5
d_call: NA
clone_size: NA
v_call: TRBV5-4

cdr3_nt: TGTGCCAGCAGCTTAGCCTCGGGACTAGCGGGCACCGGGGAGCTGTTTTTT
cdr3_aa: CASSLASGLAGTGELFF
j_call: TRBJ2-2
d_call: TRBD2
clone_size: many
v_call: TRBV7-9

cdr3_nt: TGCAGCGTTGCTTCACAGGGGGCTTACGAGCAGTACTTC
cdr3_aa: CSVASQGAYEQYF
j_call: TRBJ2-7
d_call: TRBD1
clone_size: NA
v_call: TRBV29-1

cdr3_nt: TGTGCCAGCACCTCTGGAGGGGGGGACACAGATACGCAGTATTTT
cdr3_aa: CASTSGGGDTDTQYF
j_call: TRBJ2-3
d_call: NA
clone_size: NA
v_call: TRBV11-2

cdr3_nt: TGTGCCAGCAGCGGACCGGGGCTCCTCACAGATACGCAGTATTTT
cdr3_aa: CASSGPGLLTDTQYF
j_call: TRBJ2-3
d_call: NA
clone_size: few
v_call: TRBV5-4

cdr3_nt: TGTGCCAGCTCCAGGGGGCGAGGTTGGGGAAGCACTGAAGCTTTCTTT
cdr3_aa: CASSRGRGWGSTEAFF
j_call: TRBJ1-1
d_call: TRBD1
clone_size: NA
v_call: TRBV27

cdr3_nt: TGCGCCAGCAGCTTGGCCCTCGCCAGGGACACCGGGGAGCTGTTTTTT
cdr3_aa: CASSLALARDTGELFF
j_call: TRBJ2-2
d_call: NA
clone_size: NA
v_call: TRBV5-1

cdr3_nt: TGTGCCAGCAGCTTAGTTCATCGGGCAGATACGCAGTATTTT
cdr3_aa: CASSLVHRADTQYF
j_call: TRBJ2-3
d_call: NA
clone_size: NA
v_call: TRBV11-2